The 21 T cell receptor beta chains presented below share a single source sample, sequenced in a study of blood T cell repertoires in COVID-19. Some clones are missing from TCRdb's copy, which holds only in-frame ones; the method was immunoSEQ multiplex PCR. This sample carries about 240,000 clones, about nine tenths of them seen once, and the ten largest clones take 2.5% to 3%. The sequenced sample was PBMCs or T cells enriched from blood (not recorded which). All receptors derive from a woman in her 30s with acute COVID-19.

V usage is TRBV6-4 and J usage is TRBJ2-1; D is possibly TRBD2 (6 bases). CDR1 and CDR2 (germline): MRHNA, SNTAGT. V was cut by 0 bases and J by 7 bases, with 13 bases left in between. The CDR3 is 15 residues long. CDR3: CASSDSGLALNEQFF. DNA for the CDR3: TGTGCCAGCAGTGACTCGGGGCTAGCGTTAAATGAGCAGTTCTTC.

This chain connects TRBV19 to TRBJ2-5; 9 nucleotides match TRBD1. Germline V lookup: CDR1 LNHDA, CDR2 SQIVND (reference sequence). The CDR3 is made up of 16 amino acids. Unmatched junction bases numbered 10, after V lost 6 bases and J lost 2 bases. CDR3 protein: CASSFPGTGRQETQYF. CDR3 sequence (DNA): TGTGCCAGTAGCTTCCCCGGGACAGGGAGGCAAGAGACCCAGTACTTC.

As for this clone: The sample holds other DNA sequences that translate to the same CDR3. The chain is built from TRBV7-9 and TRBJ1-6; 7 nucleotides align to TRBD1. Germline CDR1 and CDR2: SEHNR and FQNEAQ (reference sequence). The J segment lost 9 bases and the V segment lost 5 bases, leaving 4 bases of the junction unmatched. The CDR3 totals 13 residues. The CDR3: CASSGTVGSPLHF. The CDR3 DNA follows: TGTGCCAGCAGCGGGACAGTTGGTTCACCCCTCCACTTT.

V is TRBV11-2 and J is TRBJ2-7; D possibly corresponds to TRBD1 (6 bases). Germline CDR1 and CDR2: SGHAT and FQNNGV. Trimming removed 4 bases from V and 6 bases from J, with 16 bases in between. This CDR3 spans 14 amino acids. CDR3 bases: TGTGCCAGCAGCTCCCTACAGGGAGATCTCGAGCAGTACTTC. Residues: CASSSLQGDLEQYF.

J is TRBJ2-7 and V is TRBV19; perhaps TRBD2 as D (6 bases). Germline V gene sequence: CDR1 LNHDA, CDR2 SQIVND (reference sequence). Trimming removed 6 bases from V and 9 bases from J, with 21 bases in between. This CDR3 contains 14 residues. CDR3 in DNA: TGTGCCAGTAGGGAGGGACGGGGTCCTACGAGGCAGTACTTC. Translation gives CASREGRGPTRQYF.

The chain employs TRBV7-9 and TRBJ1-4; D gene unclear. Germline values: CDR1 SEHNR, CDR2 FQNEAQ (reference sequence). Trimming stripped 4 bases from V and 7 bases from J, with 10 bases between. This CDR3 comprises 13 residues. The CDR3 spells CASSSPAGEKLFF. The CDR3 DNA follows: TGTGCCAGCAGCTCCCCAGCAGGTGAAAAACTGTTTTTT.

The chain is built from TRBV14 and TRBJ1-4; D may be TRBD1 (5 bases). CDR1 SGHDN and CDR2 FVKESK come from the germline V gene. This CDR3 contains 15 residues. Trimming pared 2 bases from V and 7 bases from J, leaving 14 bases between. The CDR3 sequence is CASSQSRAIGEKLFF. The CDR3 DNA sequence: TGTGCCAGCAGCCAATCCAGGGCGATTGGTGAAAAACTGTTTTTT.

V and J are TRBV5-1 and TRBJ2-7, with no clear D. Trimming left V 0 bases short and J 6 bases short, with 13 bases between. The CDR3 extends over 14 amino acids. The V gene's germline CDR1 is SGHRS and CDR2 YFSETQ. This CDR3 reads CASSLALLPGEQYF. The CDR3 DNA reads as TGCGCCAGCAGCTTGGCCCTCCTCCCGGGCGAGCAGTACTTC. The full variable domain, its missing parts supplied by reference TRBV5-1 and TRBJ2-7, is KAGVTQTPRYLIKTRGQQVTLSCSPISGHRSVSWYQQTPGQGLQFLFEYFSETQRNKGNFPGRFSGRQFSNSRSEMNVSTLELGDSALYLCASSLALLPGEQYFGPGTRLTVT.

The chain uses TRBV29-1 and TRBJ2-6; 7 positions match TRBD2. The V gene's germline CDR1 is SQVTM and CDR2 ANQGSEA. The V and J ends lost 1 base and 3 bases, in that order; junction bases with no gene match: 3. This CDR3 has 15 residues. CDR3 amino acids: CSVEGEGGGANVLTF. In DNA, the CDR3 is TGCAGCGTTGAAGGGGAGGGAGGTGGGGCCAACGTCCTGACTTTC.

The J gene is TRBJ1-1, the V gene TRBV10-2, with D perhaps TRBD1 (5 bases). In germline, CDR1 is WSHSY, CDR2 SAAADI. The CDR3 loop spans 13 amino acids. The V gene lost 6 bases and the J gene lost 1 base, with 9 bases spanning the gap. For the CDR3, the DNA is TGCGCCAGCAGACAGGCGACGAACACTGAAGCTTTCTTT. It specifies CASRQATNTEAFF.

This clone was recorded a few times. The chain is built from TRBV10-1 and TRBJ2-1; D possibly corresponds to TRBD2 (7 bases). The CDR3 sequence is 15 residues long. CDR1 is WNHNN and CDR2 is SYGVQD in the germline V gene (reference sequence). V was trimmed by 1 base and J by 7 bases, leaving 14 bases between them. CDR3 DNA: TGCGCCAGCAGTGAGTGGCGGGGGCAGGGTAATGAGCAGTTCTTC. Its protein is CASSEWRGQGNEQFF.

The chain carries TRBV29-1 and TRBJ2-7; 10 positions match TRBD1. This CDR3 is built from 13 residues. Trimming cost V 6 bases and J 9 bases; bases outside gene matches: 11. Germline CDR1 is SQVTM and CDR2 is ANQGSEA. The CDR3 DNA sequence: TGCAGCGTCAGTACCGGGACAGGGGTCGGGCAGTACTTC. It translates to CSVSTGTGVGQYF.

J is TRBJ2-7 and V is TRBV4-3; no clear D. Germline assignment: CDR1 LGHNA and CDR2 YSLEER. CDR3 length equals 14 residues. The V end lost 0 bases, the J end lost 0 bases, and 6 bases lay between the germline ends. CDR3 bases: TGCGCCAGCAGCCAAGACCCTAGCTCCTACGAGCAGTACTTC. Residues: CASSQDPSSYEQYF.

The chain combines TRBV28 with TRBJ2-2; perhaps TRBD1 as D (5 bases). The germline V gene encodes CDR1 MDHEN and CDR2 SYDVKM. Between the trimmed V and J ends, which lost 10 bases and 6 bases, there was a span of 24 bases. The CDR3 is 16 residues long. CDR3 sequence reads: CATAITKAGWAGELFF. The CDR3 DNA sequence: TGTGCCACGGCGATAACCAAGGCAGGGTGGGCCGGGGAGCTGTTTTTT.

This chain connects TRBV5-6 to TRBJ1-6; weak D call: TRBD1 (6 bases). Germline lookup yields CDR1 SGHDT and CDR2 YYEEEE. V was shortened by 2 bases and J by 5 bases, with 8 bases between the two germline ends. This CDR3 has 14 amino acids. CDR3 amino acids: CASSFRDNNSPLHF. The CDR3 DNA reads as TGTGCCAGCAGCTTCCGGGACAATAATTCACCCCTCCACTTT.

This chain's CDR3 is CASSSGVITDTQYF. For the CDR3, the DNA is TGTGCCAGCAGCTCAGGGGTTATCACAGATACGCAGTATTTT. The chain couples TRBV6-5 to TRBJ2-3, with a tentative D call TRBD1 (6 bases). The germline V and J ends were trimmed by 6 bases and 2 bases, with 12 bases remaining between them. The CDR3 runs to 14 residues. Germline-derived CDR1 and CDR2 are MNHEY and SVGAGI.

The gene calls are TRBV12-3 or TRBV12-4 and TRBJ1-6; no clear D gene. This CDR3 is built from 13 residues. Trimming cost V 1 base and J 7 bases, with 5 bases left between them. Here the CDR3 DNA reads TGTGCCAGCAGTTTAGAACTGAATTCACCCCTCCACTTT. Protein: CASSLELNSPLHF.

V usage is TRBV3-1 (or the pseudogene TRBV3-2) and J usage is TRBJ1-2; D is unresolved. V shed 0 bases and J shed 0 bases, with 11 bases lying between them. In germline, CDR1 is LGHDT, CDR2 YNNKEL (reference sequence). CDR3 size: 16 residues. DNA for the CDR3: TGTGCCAGCAGCCAAGATTCGCGGCCAACTAACTATGGCTACACCTTC. It translates to CASSQDSRPTNYGYTF.

The chain recombines TRBV2 with TRBJ1-1; the D gene is possibly TRBD1 (5 bases). Germline V gene sequence: CDR1 SNHLY, CDR2 FYNNEI. The V and J ends lost 6 bases and 5 bases respectively, with 13 bases between them. This CDR3 has 13 residues. CDR3 sequence reads: CASRTGRETEAFF. Here the CDR3 DNA reads TGTGCCAGCAGGACGGGGCGGGAGACTGAAGCTTTCTTT.

This chain links TRBV4-3 with TRBJ2-1; 14 bases align to TRBD2. Germline CDR1 and CDR2: LGHNA and YSLEER. The CDR3 is 18 amino acids. V shed 4 bases, J shed 4 bases, and the junction held 9 bases outside the gene matches. The CDR3 bases are TGCGCCAGCAGCCGATGGACTAGCGGGGGGATAATTTACAATGAGCAGTTCTTC. Translated, it gives CASSRWTSGGIIYNEQFF.

The chain recombines TRBV6-5 with TRBJ2-3, with 12 bases fitting TRBD1. This CDR3 contains 15 residues. J was trimmed by 7 bases and V by 6 bases; bases with no gene match: 8. The V gene's germline CDR1 is MNHEY and CDR2 SVGAGI. This CDR3 is CASSRPGQGAHTQYF. DNA of the CDR3: TGTGCCAGCAGCCGACCGGGACAGGGGGCTCATACGCAGTATTTT.